This T cell receptor beta chain was recorded in a study of early T cells in non-severe SARS-CoV-2 infection. In the study overall: Whole-blood bulk RNA, unsorted, was sequenced, and chains were unpaired. Study observations and caveats: Comparison of clonotypes with VDJdb favored anti-spike CD8 responses while missing private and CD4 specificities.

About this clonotype itself: Its antigen is unknown.

Individual cDNA molecules carried attached unique molecular identifiers. TCRdb re-called the 5' RACE reads with MiXCR, one entry per CDR3 protein. The sample contains approximately 44,000 distinct CDR3 sequences, approximately 12% of which appear only once. V shed 5 bases and J shed 7 bases, with 22 bases lying between them. The CDR3 runs to 16 residues. Germline V gene sequence: CDR1 SGHDT, CDR2 YYEEEE. The sequence was obtained from an adult who was a healthcare worker with PCR-confirmed SARS-CoV-2 infection or an uninfected control (not recorded which). Specimen: whole blood. The chain employs TRBV5-6 and TRBJ1-5; the D gene is possibly TRBD1 (6 bases). Here the CDR3 DNA reads TGTGCCAGCAGTAAGGCGACTCAGGGGCTTGGGCAGCCCCAGCATTTT. This gives the protein CASSKATQGLGQPQHF.